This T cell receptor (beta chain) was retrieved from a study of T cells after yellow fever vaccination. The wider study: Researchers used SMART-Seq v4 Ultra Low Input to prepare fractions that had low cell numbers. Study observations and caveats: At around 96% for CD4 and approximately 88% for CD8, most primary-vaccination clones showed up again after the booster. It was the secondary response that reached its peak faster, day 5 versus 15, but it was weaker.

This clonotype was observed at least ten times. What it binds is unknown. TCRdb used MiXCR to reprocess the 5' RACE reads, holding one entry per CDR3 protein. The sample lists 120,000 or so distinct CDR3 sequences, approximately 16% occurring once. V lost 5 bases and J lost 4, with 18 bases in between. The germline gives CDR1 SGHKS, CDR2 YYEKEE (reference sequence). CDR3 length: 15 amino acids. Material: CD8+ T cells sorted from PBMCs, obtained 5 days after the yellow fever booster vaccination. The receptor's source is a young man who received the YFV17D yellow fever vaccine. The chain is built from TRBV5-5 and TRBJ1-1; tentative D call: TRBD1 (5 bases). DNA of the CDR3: TGTGCCAGCAGTTATGGCCCGACTGGGGGCACTGAAGCTTTCTTT. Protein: CASSYGPTGGTEAFF.